Listed below are T cell receptor beta chains from one sample, sequenced in a study of human T cells and chemical hapten exposure. TCRdb redid the calling of the RACE reads with MiXCR, one entry per CDR3 protein. The data hold about 82,000 distinct CDR3 sequences, with 6.6% observed a single time. The source material was whole blood, sampled in connection with sensitization to the hapten diphenylcyclopropenone (DPC). These receptors were taken from a woman younger than 45 with alopecia areata. Some clones in this sample may be carry-over from other donors' samples. Each CDR3 is given with its conserved first and last residue. D genes are given only for firm matches. Only some rows state a clone size, as once, few, many or a class for expanded clones.

abundance,d_gene,j_gene,v_gene,CDR3aa,CDR3nt
many,TRBD1,TRBJ1-5,TRBV7-9,CASSLGGQGAQHF,TGTGCCAGCAGCTTAGGAGGTCAGGGGGCCCAGCATTTT
many,-,TRBJ1-2,TRBV3-1,CASSQGHPSNYGYTF,TGTGCCAGCAGCCAAGGACACCCAAGTAACTATGGCTACACCTTC
-,-,TRBJ2-2,TRBV19,CASQGGDGGLGELFF,TGTGCCAGTCAAGGGGGAGACGGGGGACTCGGGGAGCTGTTTTTT
-,TRBD2,TRBJ2-3,TRBV5-4,CASSGPSGGEVDTQYF,TGTGCCAGCAGCGGACCTAGCGGGGGGGAGGTAGATACGCAGTATTTT
few,-,TRBJ1-4,TRBV3-1,CASSQGASNEKLFF,TGTGCCAGCAGCCAGGGGGCTTCGAATGAAAAACTGTTTTTT
few,-,TRBJ1-6,TRBV7-2,CASSFWVERGSPLHF,TGTGCCAGCAGCTTTTGGGTAGAGAGGGGTTCACCCCTCCACTTT
many,TRBD2,TRBJ2-3,TRBV15,CATSRPSGGTDTQYF,TGTGCCACCAGCAGGCCTAGCGGGGGGACAGATACGCAGTATTTT
many,TRBD2,TRBJ2-7,TRBV20-1,CSARWGTTPYEQYF,TGCAGTGCTAGATGGGGGACTACCCCCTACGAGCAGTACTTC
-,-,TRBJ1-1,TRBV7-2,CASSLASWYGDTEAFF,TGTGCCAGCAGCTTAGCATCCTGGTACGGGGACACTGAAGCTTTCTTT
many,-,TRBJ1-4,TRBV5-1,CASSLEGKRANEKLFF,TGCGCCAGCAGCTTGGAGGGGAAAAGGGCTAATGAAAAACTGTTTTTT
-,-,TRBJ1-1,TRBV5-1,CASSGGGTNTEAFF,TGCGCCAGCTCCGGGGGGGGCACTAACACTGAAGCTTTCTTT
many,TRBD1,TRBJ2-7,TRBV19,CASSPGTGSSYEQYF,TGTGCCAGCTCCCCTGGGACAGGAAGCTCCTACGAGCAGTACTTC
many,TRBD1,TRBJ1-6,TRBV12-3/TRBV12-4,CASSLGQGNNSPLHF,TGTGCCAGCAGTTTAGGACAGGGAAATAATTCACCCCTCCACTTT
many,-,TRBJ1-4,TRBV12-3/TRBV12-4,CASSLNRGGGEKLFF,TGTGCCAGCAGTTTAAATAGGGGTGGAGGCGAAAAACTGTTTTTT
many,TRBD2,TRBJ2-7,TRBV20-1,CSAPGLVSYEQYF,TGCAGTGCCCCGGGACTAGTCTCCTACGAGCAGTACTTC
many,TRBD2,TRBJ2-1,TRBV3-1,CASSAPGGPSYNEQFF,TGTGCCAGCAGCGCTCCGGGGGGGCCCTCCTACAATGAGCAGTTCTTC
many,TRBD2,TRBJ2-3,TRBV20-1,CSASPWGGITDTQYF,TGCAGTGCTAGTCCGTGGGGGGGGATAACAGATACGCAGTATTTT
many,-,TRBJ1-4,TRBV2,CASTGEIYEKLFF,TGTGCCAGCACAGGGGAGATATATGAAAAACTGTTTTTT
few,TRBD2,TRBJ2-7,TRBV12-3/TRBV12-4,CASSMTSGGYEQYF,TGTGCCAGCAGCATGACTAGCGGGGGCTACGAGCAGTACTTC
many,-,TRBJ1-6,TRBV12-3/TRBV12-4,CASSLAVGNNSPLHF,TGTGCCAGCAGTTTAGCGGTCGGAAATAATTCACCCCTCCACTTT
many,-,TRBJ2-1,TRBV6-6,CASRIAVSYNEQFF,TGTGCCAGCAGGATAGCGGTGTCCTACAATGAGCAGTTCTTC
-,TRBD1,TRBJ1-2,TRBV7-8,CASGGQQANYGYTF,TGTGCCAGCGGGGGACAGCAAGCTAACTATGGCTACACCTTC